The 25 T cell receptor beta chains presented below share a single source sample, sequenced in a study of blood T cell repertoires in COVID-19. The protocol was immunoSEQ multiplex PCR, while the TCRdb copy is restricted to in-frame clones and leaves out a portion. The table records over 100,000 clones, 70% to 85% of them present only once. The sample comprised peripheral blood. Receptors originate from a woman aged 60-70 years with acute or convalescent COVID-19.

The V call is TRBV2, the J call TRBJ1-2; 8 nucleotides line up with TRBD1. The CDR3 extends over 13 amino acids. J lost 9 bases, V lost 3 bases, and 6 bases had no gene match. CDR1 SNHLY and CDR2 FYNNEI come from the germline V gene. CDR3 sequence (DNA): TGTGCCAGCAGTGATGGACAGGGCTGGTGCTACACCTTC. Translating it yields CASSDGQGWCYTF. The full variable domain, with the rest looked up from reference TRBV2 and TRBJ1-2, is EPEVTQTPSHQVTQMGQEVILRCVPISNHLYFYWYRQILGQKVEFLVSFYNNEISEKSEIFDDQFSVERPDGSNFTLKIRSTKLEDSAMYFCASSDGQGWCYTFGSGTRLTVV.

This CDR3 reads CASSSRGLNYGYTF. Written as DNA, the CDR3 is TGTGCCAGCAGTTCCCGGGGACTAAACTATGGCTACACCTTC. The chain has TRBV6-5 and TRBJ1-2, with D maybe TRBD1 (5 bases). V lost 4 bases and J 2 bases, leaving 11 bases between the germline ends. From germline, CDR1 is MNHEY and CDR2 SVGAGI. This CDR3 has 14 amino acids.

The rearrangement uses TRBV11-2 and TRBJ1-1, with D tentatively TRBD1 (5 bases). The CDR3 runs to 14 residues. V lost 1 base, J lost 1 base, and 7 bases lay in between. Per germline, CDR1 SGHAT and CDR2 FQNNGV. The CDR3 region is CASSLVGGNTEAFF. The CDR3 coding sequence is TGTGCCAGCAGCTTAGTGGGGGGGAACACTGAAGCTTTCTTT.

V gene TRBV4-1 combines with J gene TRBJ1-1, with D perhaps matching TRBD1 (5 bases). V lost 10 bases and J 2 bases, leaving 17 bases between the germline ends. Germline loops: CDR1 MGHRA, CDR2 YSYEKL. The CDR3 length is 14 residues. The DNA for the CDR3 is TGCGCCACGTCAGGGATCGGGTCCAACACTGAAGCTTTCTTT. This gives the protein CATSGIGSNTEAFF.

The chain combines TRBV10-3 with TRBJ1-4; 9 bases align to TRBD1. The J segment lost 8 bases and the V segment lost 2 bases, leaving 3 bases of the junction unmatched. The germline CDR1 and CDR2 sequences are ENHRY and SYGVKD. This CDR3 has 14 residues. The CDR3 protein is CAISEQTGGEKLFF. Written as DNA, the CDR3 is TGTGCCATCAGTGAGCAGACAGGGGGGGAAAAACTGTTTTTT.

V usage is TRBV6-5 and J usage is TRBJ1-2; 9 bases match TRBD1. This CDR3 contains 14 residues. Germline CDR1 reads MNHEY; CDR2 reads SVGAGI. The V gene end was trimmed by 6 bases and the J gene end by 6 bases; junction bases not matched to a gene: 8. Written as DNA, the CDR3 is TGTGCCAGCAGGATCCGGGACAGGGATGATGGCTACACCTTC. This gives the protein CASRIRDRDDGYTF.

V and J are TRBV4-1 and TRBJ1-3, with 7 bases fitting TRBD1. The CDR3 length is 16 residues. V was pared by 4 bases and J by 0 bases, with 6 bases of the junction left unmatched. Per germline, CDR1 MGHRA and CDR2 YSYEKL. CDR3 nucleotides: TGCGCCAGCAGCCGGGACAGCACTTCCTCTGGAAACACCATATATTTT. Its translation is CASSRDSTSSGNTIYF.

J is TRBJ2-7 and V is TRBV6-5, with D possibly matching TRBD2 (5 bases). Trimming shortened V by 8 bases and J by 3 bases, and 11 bases separated the two germline ends. CDR1 and CDR2 from the germline V gene are MNHEY and SVGAGI. The CDR3 runs to 12 residues. The CDR3 coding sequence is TGTGCCAGCCGGACTCAACACTACGAGCAGTACTTC. The encoded protein is CASRTQHYEQYF.

The chain recombines TRBV4-2 with TRBJ1-1; D might be TRBD1 (5 bases). V shed 1 base and J shed 1 base, with 10 bases lying between them. The CDR3 is 15 residues long. Germline CDR1 LGHNA, CDR2 YNFKEQ. The CDR3 protein is CASSQVGGANTEAFF. Here the CDR3 DNA reads TGTGCCAGCAGCCAAGTGGGAGGGGCGAACACTGAAGCTTTCTTT.

J is TRBJ2-3 and V is TRBV28; 8 bases map to TRBD2. This CDR3 comprises 15 residues. In germline, CDR1 is MDHEN, CDR2 SYDVKM. After removal of 9 bases from V and 4 bases from J, the junction contained 12 bases not matched to a gene. The CDR3: CASLSGGAIPDTQYF. In DNA, the CDR3 is TGTGCCAGTTTATCCGGGGGGGCCATTCCAGATACGCAGTATTTT.

This clone was recorded a few times. The genes are TRBV5-1 and TRBJ2-3, with D maybe TRBD2 (7 bases). The ends were cut back, 7 bases at V and 0 bases at J, with 18 bases in the middle. The CDR3 has 16 residues. CDR1 is SGHRS, CDR2 YFSETQ, per germline. The CDR3 DNA sequence: TGCGCCAGCCTTAGGGGGGGGCAATCTAGCACAGATACGCAGTATTTT. The encoded protein is CASLRGGQSSTDTQYF.

Only one count was recorded for this clone. V is TRBV5-6 and J is TRBJ1-2; perhaps TRBD1 as D (5 bases). V lost 8 bases and J 2 bases, leaving 16 bases between the germline ends. Germline lookup yields CDR1 SGHDT and CDR2 YYEEEE. There are 14 residues in the CDR3. The CDR3 DNA reads TGTGCCAGTGGGGCGCGTGGCAGGAACTATGGCTACACCTTC. Translation gives CASGARGRNYGYTF.

The chain recombines TRBV19 with TRBJ1-3, with 7 bases matching TRBD1. After removal of 6 bases from V and 2 bases from J, the junction contained 4 bases not matched to a gene. This CDR3 has 14 residues. From germline, CDR1 is LNHDA and CDR2 SQIVND (reference sequence). The chain's CDR3 is CASRRGGPGNTIYF. CDR3 bases: TGTGCCAGTAGAAGAGGGGGCCCTGGAAACACCATATATTTT.

The chain links TRBV14 to TRBJ2-5; tentative D call: TRBD2 (5 bases). Germline V gene sequence: CDR1 SGHDN, CDR2 FVKESK. The CDR3 consists of 12 residues. V lost 4 bases and J lost 7, with 10 bases in between. The CDR3 loop reads CASSLGGWTQYF. In DNA form, the CDR3 reads TGTGCCAGCAGCCTCGGAGGTTGGACCCAGTACTTC.

The chain uses TRBV15 and TRBJ2-3, with D maybe TRBD2 (6 bases). There are 13 residues in the CDR3. The V end lost 0 bases, the J end lost 7 bases, and 8 bases lay between the germline ends. Germline V gene lookup returns CDR1 LNHNV and CDR2 YYDKDF (reference sequence). CDR3 nucleotides: TGTGCCACCAGCAGAGAGGGGGGTTATACGCAGTATTTT. As protein: CATSREGGYTQYF.

The V gene is TRBV9, the J gene TRBJ1-2; D may be TRBD1 (5 bases). The V gene's germline CDR1 is SGDLS and CDR2 YYNGEE. This CDR3 spans 12 amino acids. V was clipped by 3 bases and J by 5 bases, with 8 bases between them. This chain's CDR3 is CASSAAGYGYTF. The CDR3 coding sequence is TGTGCCAGCAGCGCCGCAGGGTATGGCTACACCTTC.

This rearrangement joins TRBV13 to TRBJ2-1; 9 nucleotides align to TRBD2. Losses at the gene ends were 5 bases for V and 6 bases for J; bases not matched to a gene: 11. The germline gives CDR1 PRHDT, CDR2 FYEKMQ (reference sequence). CDR3 size: 16 residues. The CDR3, as DNA: TGTGCCAGCAGCCCTCTGAGGCTAGCGGGGTTCAATGAGCAGTTCTTC. This gives the protein CASSPLRLAGFNEQFF.

As DNA, the CDR3 is TGTGCCAGTAGGGGGACAGGGGAAGAGACCCAGTACTTC. Amino acids: CASRGTGEETQYF. The chain is built from TRBV19 and TRBJ2-5, with 10 bases that match TRBD1. Germline V gene sequence: CDR1 LNHDA, CDR2 SQIVND (reference sequence). The CDR3 runs 13 residues. Losses at the gene ends were 6 bases for V and 3 bases for J; bases not matched to a gene: 1.

The CDR3 is CASSLLTGTPDTQYF. DNA of the CDR3: TGTGCCAGCAGCCTCCTGACAGGGACCCCGGATACGCAGTATTTT. The chain employs TRBV7-8 and TRBJ2-3; 7 nucleotides align to TRBD1. V shed 5 bases, J shed 6 bases, and the junction held 11 bases outside the gene matches. The germline V gene has CDR1 SGHVS and CDR2 FQNEAQ. The CDR3 extends over 15 amino acids.

The rearrangement uses TRBV5-1 and TRBJ2-1; 13 bases are a match to TRBD2. The V gene end was trimmed by 4 bases and the J gene end by 0 bases; junction bases not matched to a gene: 10. The CDR3 totals 19 residues. CDR1 is SGHRS and CDR2 is YFSETQ in the germline V gene. CDR3 bases: TGCGCCAGCAGCCCAACGGGACTAGCGGGGCCAAGCTCCTACAATGAGCAGTTCTTC. The encoded protein is CASSPTGLAGPSSYNEQFF.

This clone was found a few times. The rearrangement uses TRBV3-1 (or the pseudogene TRBV3-2) and TRBJ1-4, with 7 bases matching TRBD1. This CDR3 comprises 12 residues. The junction had 3 bases not matched to a gene; V was cut back by 8 bases and J by 6 bases. The germline V gene has CDR1 LGHDT and CDR2 YNNKEL (reference sequence). CDR3 loop: CASSRGYEKLFF. The CDR3, as DNA: TGTGCCAGCTCCAGGGGGTATGAAAAACTGTTTTTT.

The gene calls are TRBV7-9 and TRBJ1-3, with D possibly matching TRBD1 (6 bases). Germline lookup yields CDR1 SEHNR and CDR2 FQNEAQ (reference sequence). The CDR3 has 18 amino acids. Trimming pared 1 base from V and 0 bases from J, leaving 16 bases between. The DNA of the CDR3 is TGTGCCAGCAGCTTAGGGGAGACAGGAGGTATCTCTGGAAACACCATATATTTT. Protein: CASSLGETGGISGNTIYF. Full variable domain (remainder filled in from reference TRBV7-9 and TRBJ1-3): DTGVSQNPRHKITKRGQNVTFRCDPISEHNRLYWYRQTLGQGPEFLTYFQNEAQLEKSRLLSDRFSAERPKGSFSTLEIQRTEQGDSAMYLCASSLGETGGISGNTIYFGEGSWLTVV.

This sequence joins TRBV19 and TRBJ1-4, with TRBD1 as a possible D gene (5 bases). CDR3 length: 13 amino acids. Germline-derived CDR1 and CDR2 are LNHDA and SQIVND (reference sequence). Trimming took off 10 bases at V and 11 bases at J, with 20 bases between the two ends. This CDR3 is CATAGHPEVKLFF. The CDR3 nucleotides read TGTGCCACCGCAGGGCATCCTGAAGTGAAACTGTTTTTT.

This sequence joins TRBV29-1 and TRBJ1-1, with D possibly matching TRBD1 (5 bases). There are 14 residues in the CDR3. Trimming took 3 bases from V and 4 from J, leaving 15 bases between them. Germline CDR1 is SQVTM and CDR2 is ANQGSEA. CDR3 nucleotide sequence: TGCAGCGTTGAGGACAAACCGGGAGGCACTGAAGCTTTCTTT. The encoded protein is CSVEDKPGGTEAFF. The variable domain in full, with the rest retrieved from reference TRBV29-1 and TRBJ1-1, is SAVISQKPSRDICQRGTSLTIQCQVDSQVTMMFWYRQQPGQSLTLIATANQGSEATYESGFVIDKFPISRPNLTFSTLTVSNMSPEDSSIYLCSVEDKPGGTEAFFGQGTRLTVV.

This clone was seen only a few times. The chain recombines TRBV11-2 with TRBJ2-5, with 9 bases aligning to TRBD1. With V trimmed by 5 bases and J by 7 bases, 11 bases remained unmatched. CDR1 is SGHAT and CDR2 is FQNNGV in the germline V gene. The CDR3 covers 15 residues. CDR3 protein: CASSRGTGSWLTQYF. CDR3 sequence (DNA): TGTGCCAGCAGCAGGGGGACAGGGAGCTGGTTGACCCAGTACTTC.